The entry below gives a single T cell receptor beta chain sequence along with its context. The antigen remains undetermined. The authors prepared UMI-labeled TRB cDNA libraries by 5' RACE. TCRdb processed the 5' RACE reads again and assigns one entry to each CDR3 protein, with no DNA. This sample's table reports about 150,000 distinct CDR3 sequences. The record originates from a study of CXCR3-negative and CXCR3-positive naive CD8 T cells. Whole-study findings and limits: Hydrophobicity of TRB CDR3s was greater in CXCR3-positive naive cells than in CXCR3-negative naive cells. PBMCs showed partially decreased CXCR3 expression after cryopreservation, and most assays used fresh PBMCs.

CD45RO-CCR7+CD27+CD95- marked naive CD8+ T cells. This receptor was taken from a human donor in good health. Some clones in this sample may be carry-over from other donors' samples. The sample taken for sequencing was naive CXCR3+ CD8+ T cells from blood. Sample subset: CD45RO-CCR7+CD27+CD95- naive CD8+ T cells expressing CXCR3 (TNR3+).

CDR3: CSVLAGGYEQYF. The chain uses TRBV29-1 and TRBJ2-7; checking the TCRdb D call of TRBD2 is not possible without DNA. The CDR3 has 12 residues. CDR1 and CDR2 (germline): SQVTM, ANQGSEA.